This TCR beta chain was obtained from a study of T cell responses to AZD1222 COVID-19 vaccine. At the level of the study: Combined were second doses at about 4 or about 12 weeks.

The protocol was immunoSEQ multiplex PCR, while the TCRdb copy is restricted to in-frame clones and leaves out a portion. The sample yields 150,000 to 200,000 clones, around 92% seen once. CDR1 is MDHEN, CDR2 SYDVKM, per germline. V shed 2 bases and J shed 1 base, with 9 bases lying between them. This CDR3 region has 16 residues. Remarks on this clone: The antigen remains undetermined.

Study-level findings and limits: Reports indicate that nearly half of spike-specific TCRs are directed at unmutated variant regions. Spike-specific TCR repertoires showed rising breadth and depth after two AZD1222 doses. Clonal diversity was possibly underestimated, and white British individuals and females predominated among donors.

This clonotype was obtained from an adult in good health. This chain links TRBV28 with TRBJ2-6; D unresolved. The sample in question was peripheral blood, obtained on day 0 of AZD1222 vaccination. The CDR3 spells CASSLTQWSGANVLTF. CDR3 DNA: TGTGCCAGCAGTTTAACGCAGTGGTCTGGGGCCAACGTCCTGACTTTC.